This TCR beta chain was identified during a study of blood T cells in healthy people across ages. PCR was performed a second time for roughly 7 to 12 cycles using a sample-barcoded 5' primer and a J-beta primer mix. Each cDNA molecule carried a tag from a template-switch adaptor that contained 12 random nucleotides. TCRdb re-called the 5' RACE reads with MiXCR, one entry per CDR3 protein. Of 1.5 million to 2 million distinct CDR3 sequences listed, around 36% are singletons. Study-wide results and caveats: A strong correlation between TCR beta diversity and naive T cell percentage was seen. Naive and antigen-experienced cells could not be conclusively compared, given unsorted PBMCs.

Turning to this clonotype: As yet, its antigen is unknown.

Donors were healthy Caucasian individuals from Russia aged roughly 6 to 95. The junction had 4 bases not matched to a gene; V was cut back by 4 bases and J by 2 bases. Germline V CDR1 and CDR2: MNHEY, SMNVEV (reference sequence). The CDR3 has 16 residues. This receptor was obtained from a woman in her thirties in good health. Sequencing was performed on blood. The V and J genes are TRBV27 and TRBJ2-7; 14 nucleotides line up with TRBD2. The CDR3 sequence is CASSSGLAGEAYEQYF. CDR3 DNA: TGTGCCAGCAGTTCGGGACTAGCGGGAGAGGCCTACGAGCAGTACTTC.